This T cell receptor beta chain was recorded in a study of blood T cell repertoires in COVID-19. Across the study: COVID-19 samples collected from the United States, Italy and Spain covered acute and convalescent phases.

Assignments of participants to cohorts depended upon their own reported clinical history. Donors of Cohort 3 who recovered were those that had two negative PCRs, clearance, or symptom resolution. Using immunoSEQ multiplex PCR, the repertoire was profiled, and TCRdb retains in-frame clones only, with some absent. The table has 250,000 to 350,000 clones, approximately 85% seen once; the top ten hold roughly 4%. The sequencing input was PBMCs or T cells enriched from blood (not recorded which). This sequence was found in a woman in her thirties who had recovered from COVID-19.

CDR3 in amino acids: CASSETISGYTF. The CDR3 coding sequence is TGTGCCAGCAGCGAAACCATTAGTGGCTACACCTTC. The chain carries TRBV2 and TRBJ1-2; D not certain. This CDR3 spans 12 amino acids. Germline CDR1 is SNHLY and CDR2 is FYNNEI. V lost 6 bases and J lost 7, with 12 bases in between.